The text below deals with one T cell receptor (beta chain). TCRdb's table, derived via immunoSEQ multiplex PCR, lists solely in-frame clones and lacks some. The sample has some 53,000 clones; about 92% are singletons. Germline-derived CDR1 and CDR2 are MNHNS and SASEGT. The CDR3 totals 14 residues. The J segment lost 1 base and the V segment lost 3 bases, leaving 2 bases of the junction unmatched. These data originate in a study of T cell changes during pregnancy in multiple sclerosis. The sequence came from a female donor with multiple sclerosis, enrolled in a pregnancy study. Material: CD4+ T cells from peripheral blood mononuclear cells, obtained in the third trimester of pregnancy. The chain combines TRBV6-1 with TRBJ2-7; 8 positions match TRBD1. The CDR3 DNA reads TGTGCCAGCAGTGAGGGGACAGGTTCCTACGAGCAGTACTTC. It specifies CASSEGTGSYEQYF.